Below, 29 T cell receptor beta chains from the same sample are listed, as sequenced in a study of regulatory T cells in long-lasting Graves disease. In building TCR beta libraries, iRepertoire HTBI primers were used together with Arm-PCR of CDR3 regions. TCRdb independently ran MiXCR on the multiplex PCR reads; one entry per CDR3 protein. The sample holds 400,000 to 500,000 distinct CDR3 sequences; about 16% are singletons and the top ten take roughly 23%. The time point: newly diagnosed GD, antithyroid drugs for less than 3 months. From PBMCs, RNA was extracted and then used to make the TCR library. The same data also went into a second study, on T cells in Graves' hyperthyroidism and ophthalmopathy.

The specimen comprised peripheral blood mononuclear cells (PBMCs), sampled at new diagnosis, from a patient treated with antithyroid drugs. These receptors all stem from a woman in her late teens or twenties with Graves disease.

The V gene is TRBV5-1, the J gene TRBJ2-1; 7 bases are shared with TRBD2. The germline V gene encodes CDR1 SGHRS and CDR2 YFSETQ. This CDR3 is built from 15 residues. V shed 4 bases and J 2 bases; nucleotides not matched to a gene: 6. This chain's CDR3 is CASSPTSDPYNEQFF. CDR3 nucleotides: TGCGCCAGCAGCCCCACTAGCGACCCCTACAATGAGCAGTTCTTC.

Concerning this clonotype itself: This may arise from a read error, as a much more abundant clone is one base away. The gene calls are TRBV29-1 and TRBJ2-7; TRBD2 matches 11 bases. The CDR3 consists of 15 residues. V was pared by 0 bases and J by 6 bases, with 7 bases of the junction left unmatched. Germline V gene lookup returns CDR1 SQVTM and CDR2 ANQGSEA. In DNA, the CDR3 is TGCAGCGTTGAAGATCTTCTAGCGGGAGGAAGCGAGCAGTACTTC. Translated, it gives CSVEDLLAGGSEQYF.

The V call is TRBV30, the J call TRBJ2-4, with unresolved D. V lost 2 bases and J lost 4, with 6 bases in between. The CDR3 covers 12 residues. CDR1 is GTSNPN, CDR2 SVGIG, per germline (reference sequence). In DNA, the CDR3 is TGTGCCTGGAGTCGCGGAAAAAACATTCAGTACTTC. Translated, it gives CAWSRGKNIQYF.

The J gene is TRBJ2-5, the V gene TRBV29-1; D is ambiguous. V was trimmed by 7 bases and J by 4 bases, leaving 10 bases between them. Germline CDR1 is SQVTM and CDR2 is ANQGSEA. The CDR3 extends over 11 amino acids. The DNA of the CDR3 is TGCAGCGCCTCCCCGGGAGAGACCCAGTACTTC. It is translated as CSASPGETQYF.

In this sample, this clonotype turned up many times. The V gene is TRBV2, the J gene TRBJ2-3, with D tentatively TRBD2 (5 bases). There are 15 residues in the CDR3. Trimming shortened V by 4 bases and J by 0 bases, and 11 bases separated the two germline ends. Germline lookup yields CDR1 SNHLY and CDR2 FYNNEI. The CDR3, as DNA: TGTGCCAGCAGTGGGAGTCAGCGGAGCACAGATACGCAGTATTTT. Its translation: CASSGSQRSTDTQYF.

The chain combines TRBV20-1 with TRBJ2-1; D remains unclear. The V end was cut by 6 bases, the J end by 6 bases, with 12 bases between. CDR1 is DFQATT, CDR2 SNEGSKA, per germline (reference sequence). This CDR3 is 12 amino acids long. This CDR3 reads CSARNDPNEQFF. The CDR3 bases are TGCAGTGCGAGGAATGACCCCAATGAGCAGTTCTTC.

The table lists this clonotype with many counts. The gene calls are TRBV5-1 and TRBJ1-4; 9 nucleotides agree with TRBD1. The CDR3 contains 15 residues. CDR1 is SGHRS, CDR2 YFSETQ, per germline. V shed 5 bases and J 7 bases; nucleotides not matched to a gene: 9. CDR3 protein: CASRDPGQGREKLFF. CDR3 DNA sequence: TGCGCCAGCAGGGACCCGGGACAGGGTCGTGAAAAACTGTTTTTT.

This clonotype has ten or more counts. The V call is TRBV30, the J call TRBJ2-3, with 8 positions matching TRBD1. Germline CDR1 is GTSNPN and CDR2 is SVGIG (reference sequence). After removal of 4 bases from V and 1 base from J, the junction contained 4 bases not matched to a gene. The CDR3 runs 14 residues. The CDR3 bases are TGTGCCTGGAACTTGGGACAGGGCACAGATACGCAGTATTTT. Its translation is CAWNLGQGTDTQYF.

To note about this clonotype: A read error is likely here: a far larger clone is one base away. V and J are TRBV12-3 or TRBV12-4 and TRBJ2-7; 11 bases are shared with TRBD2. The CDR3 is 15 amino acids. The trim removed 5 bases at V and 4 bases at J, leaving 7 bases unmatched. CDR3 loop: CASSPLAGGYYEQYF. In DNA form, the CDR3 reads TGTGCCAGCAGTCCCCTAGCGGGAGGATATTACGAGCAGTACTTC.

This chain uses TRBV12-3 or TRBV12-4 with TRBJ2-6, with 7 nucleotides matching TRBD1. V shed 6 bases and J 0 bases; nucleotides not matched to a gene: 11. This CDR3 is 18 amino acids long. CDR3 sequence: CASSRGYRGFSGANVLTF. The CDR3 DNA is TGTGCCAGCAGCCGGGGATACAGGGGTTTCTCTGGGGCCAACGTCCTGACTTTC.

This clonotype was seen ten or more times. Here the CDR3 DNA reads TGTGCCAGCAGCAGAAAGCGCAACTACGAGCAGTACTTC. Its translation: CASSRKRNYEQYF. The V and J genes are TRBV5-6 and TRBJ2-7; D gene unclear. Trimming left V 4 bases short and J 3 bases short, with 11 bases between. Germline CDR1 SGHDT, CDR2 YYEEEE. CDR3 length equals 13 residues.

V is TRBV9 and J is TRBJ2-3; no definite D call. V was clipped by 0 bases and J by 3 bases, with 8 bases between them. The germline gives CDR1 SGDLS, CDR2 YYNGEE. The CDR3 runs to 14 residues. The chain's CDR3 is CASSVGVGTDTQYF. The CDR3 nucleotides read TGTGCCAGCAGCGTAGGCGTAGGTACAGATACGCAGTATTTT.

The chain uses TRBV7-3 and TRBJ2-1, with 9 bases matching TRBD2. CDR3 length equals 15 residues. The germline gives CDR1 SGHTA, CDR2 FQGTGA. V was pared by 1 base and J by 10 bases, with 8 bases of the junction left unmatched. In nucleotides, the CDR3 is TGTGCCAGCAGCTTAAAGGGCGGGAGGGCCGCGGAGCAGTTCTTC. It specifies CASSLKGGRAAEQFF. Complete variable domain (other parts from reference TRBV7-3 and TRBJ2-1): GAGVSQTPSNKVTEKGKYVELRCDPISGHTALYWYRQSLGQGPEFLIYFQGTGAADDSGLPNDRFFAVRPEGSVSTLKIQRTERGDSAVYLCASSLKGGRAAEQFFGPGTRLTVL.

The chain uses TRBV5-5 and TRBJ2-1; the match to TRBD2 covers 8 bases. The CDR3 has 14 amino acids. After removal of 4 bases from V and 0 bases from J, the junction contained 0 bases not matched to a gene. CDR1 is SGHKS and CDR2 is YYEKEE in the germline V gene (reference sequence). CDR3 sequence reads: CASSAGGSYNEQFF. As DNA, the CDR3 is TGTGCCAGCAGCGCGGGAGGCTCCTACAATGAGCAGTTCTTC. Supplemented by reference TRBV5-5 and TRBJ2-1, the full variable domain reads DAGVTQSPTHLIKTRGQQVTLRCSPISGHKSVSWYQQVLGQGPQFIFQYYEKEERGRGNFPDRFSARQFPNYSSELNVNALLLGDSALYLCASSAGGSYNEQFFGPGTRLTVL.

This clonotype was counted only a few times. This chain joins TRBV28 and TRBJ1-6; 7 bases line up with TRBD1. Trimming at V came to 3 bases and at J to 2 bases, leaving 7 bases not matched to a gene. In germline, CDR1 is MDHEN, CDR2 SYDVKM. The CDR3 length is 17 residues. The CDR3 region is CASSLGSGGPYNSPLHF. In DNA, the CDR3 is TGTGCCAGCAGTTTGGGATCAGGGGGACCCTATAATTCACCCCTCCACTTT. The entire variable domain, with the rest obtained from reference TRBV28 and TRBJ1-6, is as follows: DVKVTQSSRYLVKRTGEKVFLECVQDMDHENMFWYRQDPGLGLRLIYFSYDVKMKEKGDIPEGYSVSREKKERFSLILESASTNQTSMYLCASSLGSGGPYNSPLHFGNGTRLTVT.

This clonotype was found many times. V usage is TRBV7-9 and J usage is TRBJ1-1; D is uncertain. The CDR3 covers 20 residues. With 1 base removed from V and 0 bases from J, the gap between germline ends came to 24 bases. Germline CDR1 and CDR2: SEHNR and FQNEAQ (reference sequence). The CDR3 here is CASSLEDLAGRALLNTEAFF. For the CDR3, the DNA is TGTGCCAGCAGCTTAGAGGATCTAGCAGGCCGGGCGTTGCTGAACACTGAAGCTTTCTTT.

At least ten counts were recorded for this clonotype. The chain carries TRBV28 and TRBJ2-7; 7 bases fit TRBD2. The CDR3 has 13 residues. V shed 7 bases and J 4 bases; nucleotides not matched to a gene: 7. Per germline, CDR1 MDHEN and CDR2 SYDVKM. CDR3 bases: TGTGCCAGCATGAAACTAGCGCCATACGAGCAGTACTTC. It yields the protein CASMKLAPYEQYF.

The DNA for the CDR3 is TGTGCCAGCAGTCTTTTTAGGGGGACCTACTACGAGCAGTACTTC. It translates to CASSLFRGTYYEQYF. The chain combines TRBV28 with TRBJ2-7, with a weak D call TRBD1 (6 bases). V gave up 5 bases and J gave up 3 bases, with 17 bases separating them. The CDR3 extends over 15 amino acids. The germline gives CDR1 MDHEN, CDR2 SYDVKM.

The chain joins TRBV2 to TRBJ2-1; no clear D. With the DNA end fitting TRBJ2-5 better, the J assignment may be wrong. The germline CDR1 and CDR2 sequences are SNHLY and FYNNEI. This CDR3 has 13 amino acids. The CDR3 nucleotides are TGTGCCAGCAATCGCAAGAACCAAGAGACCCAGTACTTC. Translated, it gives CASNRKNQETQYF.

A few counts support this clonotype. The chain links TRBV7-9 to TRBJ2-7, with D unclear. CDR1 is SEHNR, CDR2 FQNEAQ, per germline (reference sequence). This CDR3 spans 17 amino acids. Trimming cost V 5 bases and J 6 bases, with 26 bases left between them. CDR3 nucleotides: TGTGCCAGCAGCCACCCCCGGTCGGCTTCGGAACAAGCCGAGCAGTACTTC. Translated: CASSHPRSASEQAEQYF.

This clonotype was seen repeatedly, ten times or more. This chain joins TRBV5-1 and TRBJ2-3; D gene ambiguous. V was pared by 0 bases and J by 0 bases, with 5 bases between. This CDR3 comprises 14 residues. Germline lookup yields CDR1 SGHRS and CDR2 YFSETQ. The chain's CDR3 is CASSLGKSTDTQYF. Here the CDR3 DNA reads TGCGCCAGCAGCTTGGGAAAGAGCACAGATACGCAGTATTTT.

There are a few counts of this clonotype. The V call is TRBV19, the J call TRBJ2-3, with 13 bases that match TRBD2. From germline, CDR1 is LNHDA and CDR2 SQIVND (reference sequence). The CDR3 covers 16 residues. Trimming cost V 6 bases and J 6 bases; bases outside gene matches: 9. The CDR3 is CASSPRPGLAGDTQYF. The CDR3 DNA reads TGTGCCAGTAGCCCTCGACCGGGACTAGCGGGGGATACGCAGTATTTT.

This clonotype was counted many times. The chain uses TRBV5-1 and TRBJ1-2, with D unresolved. Germline V lookup: CDR1 SGHRS, CDR2 YFSETQ. The length of the CDR3 is 13 residues. V was pared by 4 bases and J by 4 bases, with 11 bases between. Here the CDR3 reads CASSLVVGYGYTF. In DNA form, the CDR3 reads TGCGCCAGCAGCCTCGTGGTCGGCTATGGCTACACCTTC. The variable domain in full, with the rest retrieved from reference TRBV5-1 and TRBJ1-2, is KAGVTQTPRYLIKTRGQQVTLSCSPISGHRSVSWYQQTPGQGLQFLFEYFSETQRNKGNFPGRFSGRQFSNSRSEMNVSTLELGDSALYLCASSLVVGYGYTFGSGTRLTVV.

This clonotype appeared a few times. The chain uses TRBV28 and TRBJ2-1; D possibly uses TRBD1 or TRBD2 (6 bases each). The CDR3 length is 14 residues. V gave up 3 bases and J gave up 6 bases, with 12 bases separating them. Germline CDR1 MDHEN, CDR2 SYDVKM. The DNA for the CDR3 is TGTGCCAGCAGTTTGGGGGGCGAACCCAATGAGCAGTTCTTC. It encodes CASSLGGEPNEQFF.

In this sample, this clonotype turned up many times. CDR3 protein: CASEPGQLQNEQFF. The CDR3, as DNA: TGTGCCAGTGAGCCGGGACAGCTTCAGAATGAGCAGTTCTTC. The chain links TRBV28 to TRBJ2-1; TRBD1 matches 7 bases. Germline V gene lookup returns CDR1 MDHEN and CDR2 SYDVKM. The CDR3 loop spans 14 amino acids. Trimming at V came to 9 bases and at J to 7 bases, leaving 12 bases not matched to a gene.

This clonotype has a handful of counts. V is TRBV7-6 and J is TRBJ2-7, with D possibly being TRBD2 (6 bases). V lost 3 bases and J lost 2, with 23 bases in between. This CDR3 contains 18 residues. CDR1 is SGHVS, CDR2 FNYEAQ, per germline. The CDR3 bases are TGTGCCAGCAGCTTGAGCGAGAATCCCGGGACTTTAACCTACGAGCAGTACTTC. This translates into CASSLSENPGTLTYEQYF.

The chain combines TRBV7-3 with TRBJ2-5; 7 bases align to TRBD2. The germline gives CDR1 SGHTA, CDR2 FQGTGA. CDR3 length: 12 residues. Trimming cost V 4 bases and J 7 bases; bases outside gene matches: 3. The CDR3 region has the DNA TGTGCCAGCAGCTCGGGCGGGGGGACCCAGTACTTC. Translation gives CASSSGGGTQYF.

This chain links TRBV4-3 with TRBJ2-1, with 8 bases identical to TRBD1. The germline CDR1 and CDR2 sequences are LGHNA and YSLEER. The ends lost 1 base at V and 5 bases at J; junction bases unmatched: 7. There are 16 residues in the CDR3. The CDR3 DNA is TGCGCCAGCAGCCAAGGAGGCCAGGGGGCGCACAATGAGCAGTTCTTC. Its translation: CASSQGGQGAHNEQFF.

The J gene is TRBJ2-1, the V gene TRBV12-3 or TRBV12-4; TRBD2 matches at 11 bases. Trimming removed 5 bases from V and 12 bases from J; junction bases left unmatched: 12. This CDR3 has 15 residues. The CDR3: CASSPSSGRTLSQFF. The CDR3 DNA reads as TGTGCCAGCAGTCCGTCTAGCGGGAGGACCCTATCGCAGTTCTTC.